One and the same sample provided the 15 T cell receptor beta chains below, sequenced in a study of T cell repertoires in cytomegalovirus infection. The antigens for these receptors are not known. TCRdb re-analysed the reads in MiXCR, keeping a single row per CDR3 protein. The table lists some 700,000 distinct CDR3 sequences, about 30% of them singletons. Sequencing used cultured PBMCs, obtained from culture after CMV antigen stimulation. The receptors come from a human donor in good health (CMV status not recorded). Some clones in this sample may be carry-over from other donors' samples.

The chain links TRBV7-2 to TRBJ2-5; D possibly matches TRBD1 or TRBD2 (6 bases each). CDR3 length: 16 residues. Between the trimmed V and J ends, which lost 5 bases and 1 base, there was a span of 17 bases. The germline CDR1 and CDR2 sequences are SGHTA and FQGNSA. In nucleotides, the CDR3 is TGTGCCAGCAGCCTAAGGGGTGGGGGGCTCCAAGAGACCCAGTACTTC. Its translation: CASSLRGGGLQETQYF. The entire variable domain, with the rest obtained from reference TRBV7-2 and TRBJ2-5, is as follows: GAGVSQSPSNKVTEKGKDVELRCDPISGHTALYWYRQSLGQGLEFLIYFQGNSAPDKSGLPSDRFSAERTGGSVSTLTIQRTQQEDSAVYLCASSLRGGGLQETQYFGPGTRLLVL.

J is TRBJ2-3 and V is TRBV7-4; D unclear. Germline V lookup: CDR1 SGHVT, CDR2 SQSDAQ. CDR3 length: 14 residues. Trimming removed 2 bases at V and 2 bases at J, with 8 bases between. The CDR3, as DNA: TGTGCCAGCAGCTTATCAGAACCCACAGATACGCAGTATTTT. Amino acids: CASSLSEPTDTQYF. The variable domain in full, completed from reference TRBV7-4 and TRBJ2-3, reads GAGVSQSPRYKVAKRGRDVALRCDSISGHVTLYWYRQTLGQGSEVLTYSQSDAQRDKSGRPSGRFSAERPERSVSTLKIQRTEQGDSAVYLCASSLSEPTDTQYFGPGTRLTVL.

The chain carries TRBV19 and TRBJ1-5; no reliable D call. This CDR3 spans 13 amino acids. Trimming took off 3 bases at V and 9 bases at J, with 12 bases between the two ends. Germline V gene lookup returns CDR1 LNHDA and CDR2 SQIVND (reference sequence). As DNA, the CDR3 is TGTGCCAGTAGTATTAAACCCCCGAGGCCCCAGCATTTT. Its protein product is CASSIKPPRPQHF.

The rearrangement joins TRBV7-9 to TRBJ2-5, with 9 bases matching TRBD2. V lost 4 bases, J lost 1 base, and 4 bases stayed unmatched. Germline V gene data show CDR1 as SEHNR and CDR2 as FQNEAQ (reference sequence). The CDR3 is 15 amino acids. The CDR3 nucleotides are TGTGCCAGCAGCTGGGGTAGCGGGAGCCAAGAGACCCAGTACTTC. It codes for CASSWGSGSQETQYF. Supplemented by reference TRBV7-9 and TRBJ2-5, the full variable domain reads DTGVSQNPRHKITKRGQNVTFRCDPISEHNRLYWYRQTLGQGPEFLTYFQNEAQLEKSRLLSDRFSAERPKGSFSTLEIQRTEQGDSAMYLCASSWGSGSQETQYFGPGTRLLVL.

The chain is built from TRBV7-6 and TRBJ2-1; 11 nucleotides match TRBD2. V lost 4 bases to trimming and J lost 15 bases; unmatched junction nucleotides: 5. Germline V CDR1 and CDR2: SGHVS, FNYEAQ. CDR3 size: 12 residues. The CDR3 DNA reads as TGTGCCAGCAGCTCCACTAGCGGGAGATTGTTCTTC. It yields the protein CASSSTSGRLFF.

The sample holds a few counts of this clonotype. This chain joins TRBV12-5 and TRBJ2-5; D is unresolved. CDR3 length: 18 residues. Looked up from germline, CDR1 is LGHNT and CDR2 is FRNRAP. The germline V and J ends were trimmed by 0 bases and 7 bases, with 24 bases remaining between them. The CDR3 DNA sequence: TGTGCTAGTGGTTTGGTATTGGGTAGACCGCCCGTTGGGTGGACCCAGTACTTC. It codes for CASGLVLGRPPVGWTQYF.

A few counts support this clonotype. The V and J genes are TRBV7-2 and TRBJ2-5; perhaps TRBD2 as D (7 bases). The CDR3 extends over 20 amino acids. Trimming stripped 2 bases from V and 3 bases from J, with 28 bases between. In germline, CDR1 is SGHTA, CDR2 FQGNSA. CDR3 in amino acids: CASSLQSGVGWRGGKETQYF. CDR3 coding DNA: TGTGCCAGCAGCTTACAAAGCGGGGTCGGGTGGAGGGGGGGAAAAGAGACCCAGTACTTC.

This chain links TRBV2 with TRBJ1-4; a weak D match, TRBD1 (5 bases). V was cut by 4 bases and J by 6 bases, with 9 bases left in between. In germline, CDR1 is SNHLY, CDR2 FYNNEI. The CDR3 runs 13 residues. The CDR3 region has the DNA TGTGCCAGCAGTGCCAGGACATATGAAAAACTGTTTTTT. This translates into CASSARTYEKLFF. The full variable domain, its missing parts supplied by reference TRBV2 and TRBJ1-4, is EPEVTQTPSHQVTQMGQEVILRCVPISNHLYFYWYRQILGQKVEFLVSFYNNEISEKSEIFDDQFSVERPDGSNFTLKIRSTKLEDSAMYFCASSARTYEKLFFGSGTQLSVL.

This rearrangement joins TRBV7-9 to TRBJ2-2, with D maybe TRBD2 (6 bases). The CDR3 totals 17 residues. Germline loops: CDR1 SEHNR, CDR2 FQNEAQ (reference sequence). V was pared by 5 bases and J by 3 bases, with 19 bases between. DNA for the CDR3: TGTGCCAGCAGCCCGGGGCCCCGGGAGCAGTACACCGGGGAGCTGTTTTTT. This encodes CASSPGPREQYTGELFF.

This clonotype turned up a few times. The gene calls are TRBV7-9 and TRBJ2-7; D gene ambiguous. This CDR3 contains 13 residues. Germline V gene data show CDR1 as SEHNR and CDR2 as FQNEAQ (reference sequence). V lost 3 bases and J 2 bases, leaving 8 bases between the germline ends. This chain's CDR3 is CASSFVGAYEQYF. The CDR3 bases are TGTGCCAGCAGCTTTGTCGGAGCCTACGAGCAGTACTTC. Full variable domain (outside the CDR3, taken from reference TRBV7-9 and TRBJ2-7): DTGVSQNPRHKITKRGQNVTFRCDPISEHNRLYWYRQTLGQGPEFLTYFQNEAQLEKSRLLSDRFSAERPKGSFSTLEIQRTEQGDSAMYLCASSFVGAYEQYFGPGTRLTVT.

This clonotype has just one count. The J gene is TRBJ1-5, the V gene TRBV5-1; D is possibly TRBD1 (5 bases). This CDR3 region has 17 residues. With 5 bases removed from V and 0 bases from J, the gap between germline ends came to 18 bases. Germline CDR1 reads SGHRS; CDR2 reads YFSETQ. This CDR3 reads CASRSGGSRYSNQPQHF. CDR3 nucleotide sequence: TGCGCCAGCAGGTCTGGGGGGTCTCGGTATAGCAATCAGCCCCAGCATTTT.

The chain has TRBV5-1 and TRBJ2-7; 11 bases fit TRBD2. Per the germline V gene, CDR1 is SGHRS and CDR2 is YFSETQ. Trimming took 4 bases from V and 5 from J; bases not matched to a gene: 8. CDR3 length equals 15 residues. CDR3 in amino acids: CASSDTSGSGNEQYF. The CDR3 bases are TGCGCCAGCAGCGACACTAGCGGGAGTGGAAACGAGCAGTACTTC.

V gene TRBV3-1 combines with J gene TRBJ2-7; 7 bases map to TRBD1. Looked up from germline, CDR1 is LGHDT and CDR2 is YNNKEL (reference sequence). The trim removed 6 bases at V and 3 bases at J, leaving 8 bases unmatched. The CDR3 is 14 residues long. CDR3 sequence reads: CASRKTGSRYEQYF. The CDR3 DNA follows: TGTGCCAGCAGAAAGACAGGGAGTCGCTACGAGCAGTACTTC.

This clonotype has a handful of counts. The chain links TRBV7-2 to TRBJ2-3; D perhaps matches TRBD1 (5 bases). The germline V gene encodes CDR1 SGHTA and CDR2 FQGNSA. CDR3 length equals 16 residues. V shed 2 bases and J shed 2 bases, with 14 bases lying between them. As DNA, the CDR3 is TGTGCCAGCAGCTTAAGAAGGGGCGGTGTCACAGATACGCAGTATTTT. It encodes CASSLRRGGVTDTQYF.

The chain uses TRBV2 and TRBJ2-2, with D unresolved. Between the trimmed V and J ends, which lost 3 bases and 1 base, there was a span of 9 bases. CDR3 length: 15 residues. The germline gives CDR1 SNHLY, CDR2 FYNNEI. In nucleotides, the CDR3 is TGTGCCAGCAGTGACGGTTGGCTGAACACCGGGGAGCTGTTTTTT. Translating gives CASSDGWLNTGELFF. Combining the CDR3 with reference TRBV2 and TRBJ2-2 gives the whole variable domain EPEVTQTPSHQVTQMGQEVILRCVPISNHLYFYWYRQILGQKVEFLVSFYNNEISEKSEIFDDQFSVERPDGSNFTLKIRSTKLEDSAMYFCASSDGWLNTGELFFGEGSRLTVL.